Listed below are T cell receptor beta chains from one sample, sequenced in a study of blood T cell repertoires in COVID-19. Sequencing used immunoSEQ multiplex PCR; TCRdb keeps in-frame clones, though not all of them. The profile shows approximately 28,000 clones, around 87% of them singletons. Source material: peripheral blood. These receptors were collected from a woman in her sixties or seventies with active COVID-19. Each CDR3 is given with its conserved first and last residue. Each record gives: CDR3 protein, clone size, V gene, J gene. Not all rows give a size; the values are once, few, many and, for expanded clones, a class.

CASSSHSNQPQHF,.,TRBV6-2/TRBV6-3,TRBJ1-5
CASSNIQGVGETQYF,.,TRBV9,TRBJ2-5
CATSRDRQTEQYF,.,TRBV15,TRBJ2-7
CASSTSGRSGELFF,.,TRBV14,TRBJ2-2
CASRTGEETQYF,.,TRBV6-5,TRBJ2-5
CASSEVTLTDTQYF,few,TRBV6-1,TRBJ2-3
CAGGQGGYEQYF,few,TRBV5-4,TRBJ2-7
CAWVTSGGLTDTQYF,.,TRBV30,TRBJ2-3
CASSLAQGAGNTIYF,.,TRBV11-2,TRBJ1-3
CASSQDRDGNTIYF,.,TRBV6-5,TRBJ1-3
CASSLSGLRTGELFF,.,TRBV7-2,TRBJ2-2
CASSLVGGTDTQYF,.,TRBV7-8,TRBJ2-3
CARTGTSGPQPQTQSDHTDTQYF,.,TRBV5-1,TRBJ2-3
CASSALPGQGYTEAFF,.,TRBV9,TRBJ1-1
CASSFHPLELIETQYF,.,TRBV28,TRBJ2-5
CASSLNGQPWEKLFF,.,TRBV7-9,TRBJ1-4
CASSRTGVPDEKLFF,.,TRBV19,TRBJ1-4
CASSLHHGDGKDTQYF,.,TRBV7-9,TRBJ2-3
CAWNPPWAEPTDTQYF,once,TRBV30,TRBJ2-3
CASSPKLSQPQHF,.,TRBV27,TRBJ1-5
CASSYDRAGADTQYF,.,TRBV3-1/TRBV3-2,TRBJ2-3
CASSLIGGDTEAFF,.,TRBV5-6,TRBJ1-1
CASSTGNQPQHF,.,TRBV6-5,TRBJ1-5
CAATGGLPGRSPLHF,.,TRBV28,TRBJ1-6
CASTSTSLGVWHNEQFF,.,TRBV19,TRBJ2-1
CASNGLESTDTQYF,.,TRBV6-5,TRBJ2-3
CASSPQAGSYEQYF,.,TRBV5-1,TRBJ2-7
CAWRFNGGGTNEKLFF,.,TRBV30,TRBJ1-4
CASSPTGLLINEQFF,.,TRBV27,TRBJ2-1
CASSKETAGNEQFF,.,TRBV5-1,TRBJ2-1
CASSRRVSRPQGYTF,.,TRBV5-6,TRBJ1-2
CASSPKDSQNTEAFF,.,TRBV18,TRBJ1-1
CASSLGSSGQETQYF,.,TRBV27,TRBJ2-5
CASSSVFIQFF,.,TRBV11-2,TRBJ2-1
CSATTSGRQFF,.,TRBV20-1,TRBJ2-1
CASSFTGGKDEQYF,.,TRBV11-3,TRBJ2-7
CASSLPKIQVTYEQYF,.,TRBV3-1/TRBV3-2,TRBJ2-7
CASFGGGTYEQYF,.,TRBV18,TRBJ2-7
CASRVTGSYEQYF,.,TRBV28,TRBJ2-7
CAISESSAVSYEQYF,.,TRBV10-3,TRBJ2-7
CASSQLKGAYDTEAFF,.,TRBV16,TRBJ1-1
CASSQLAGNNEQFF,once,TRBV3-1/TRBV3-2,TRBJ2-1
CAWSVGLAGGADTQYF,.,TRBV30,TRBJ2-3
CASSLGRRDTQYF,.,TRBV7-2,TRBJ2-3
CASSSDPTGGNYGYTF,.,TRBV28,TRBJ1-2
CASSPDRYEQYF,.,TRBV12-3/TRBV12-4,TRBJ2-7